Reported below is one TCR beta chain. Its antigen remains unknown. CDR3 length equals 14 residues. The germline V gene has CDR1 SGHRS and CDR2 YFSETQ. Trimming cost V 1 base and J 7 bases; bases outside gene matches: 5. The sample originates from a study of blood T cell dynamics during melanoma immunotherapy. Study overall: First-line therapy was either pembrolizumab or nivolumab with ipilimumab for metastatic melanoma.

Findings of the study overall: Unlike progressors, later disease-control patients had W3 repertoires gaining clonality or diversity.

Time point meaning: week 3, after first cycle of checkpoint inhibitor. The assay was immunoSEQ multiplex PCR, and TCRdb's table has in-frame clones only and misses some. The sample has roughly 15,000 clones; around 86% are singletons. This chain connects TRBV5-1 to TRBJ2-7; TRBD2 matches at 10 bases. Sequenced here: blood, sampled from a patient treated with checkpoint blockade. This receptor was taken from a human donor with melanoma. CDR3: CASSLIAGGREQYF. For the CDR3, the DNA is TGCGCCAGCAGCTTGATAGCGGGAGGACGGGAGCAGTACTTC.